The rows below give T cell receptor beta chains drawn from one sample of a study of cytomegalovirus exposure and HLA in healthy donors. Profiling relied on immunoSEQ multiplex PCR, and the TCRdb table lists in-frame clones only, not all of them. The sample holds some 75,000 clones. Sequencing input: PBMCs. The receptors stem from a boy younger than 18 in good health and CMV-seronegative. The CDR3 runs from the conserved cysteine through the conserved F or W. A D gene is named only where the DNA matches it firmly.

j_gene | d_gene | v_gene | CDR3nt | CDR3aa
TRBJ2-7 | NA | TRBV7-2 | TGTGCCAGCAGCTCGCTAGCAGAATACGAGCAGTACTTC | CASSSLAEYEQYF
TRBJ2-7 | NA | TRBV7-2 | TGTGCCAGCAGCCGCCGGGACTCCCTTGACGAGCAGTACTTC | CASSRRDSLDEQYF
TRBJ2-1 | TRBD1 | TRBV4-1 | TGCGCCAGCAGCCAAGATCGAGGTCGGACAGGGACCTACAATGAGCAGTTCTTC | CASSQDRGRTGTYNEQFF
TRBJ2-3 | NA | TRBV2 | TGTGCCAGCAGGGTCCAGGGACTCCCAGATACGCAGTATTTT | CASRVQGLPDTQYF
TRBJ1-1 | TRBD1 | TRBV29-1 | TGCAGCGTTGATAGGACAGGGGCGGCGACTGAAGCTTTCTTT | CSVDRTGAATEAFF
TRBJ2-5 | NA | TRBV11-2 | TGTGCCAGCAGCTTGTTACCAAGGAGGGATATGGAAGAGACCCAGTACTTC | CASSLLPRRDMEETQYF
TRBJ1-5 | NA | TRBV5-1 | TGCGCCAGCAGCTTGGGGGGCAGGGTATACAATCAGCCCCAGCATTTT | CASSLGGRVYNQPQHF
TRBJ2-1 | TRBD2 | TRBV10-3 | TGTGCCATCAGTGAGCAGACTAGCGCGAGCTACAATGAGCAGTTCTTC | CAISEQTSASYNEQFF
TRBJ1-2 | NA | TRBV7-2 | TGTGCCAGCAGCTTTAGCGGCGCCTGGGGCTACACCTTC | CASSFSGAWGYTF
TRBJ1-2 | NA | TRBV9 | TGTGCCAGCAGCGTAGAACAGGGAAACTATGGCTACACCTTC | CASSVEQGNYGYTF
TRBJ2-4 | NA | TRBV18 | TGTGCCAGCTCACCAGCGAGCCCAACCAAAAACATTCAGTACTTC | CASSPASPTKNIQYF
TRBJ2-7 | NA | TRBV5-1 | TGCGCCAGCAAGGAGTGGGTTGAACAATACCCCTACGAGCAGTACTTC | CASKEWVEQYPYEQYF
TRBJ2-2 | NA | TRBV18 | TGTGCCAGCTCACGGGCTCAGGGATCAGTCACCGGGGAGCTGTTTTTT | CASSRAQGSVTGELFF